This TCR beta chain is drawn from a study of shared clonotypes between healthy human individuals. Study-level points and caveats: In general, naive subsets displayed greater estimated richness than memory subsets did.

From germline, CDR1 is ENHRY and CDR2 SYGVKD. With 5 bases removed from V and 4 bases from J, the gap between germline ends came to 12 bases. CDR3 size: 14 residues. Clones were sequenced by immunoSEQ multiplex PCR, and TCRdb holds only the in-frame ones, with some missing. This table holds over 2 million clones, 95% found once. With regard to this clone: Antigen: not known.

Sequencing was performed on naive CD4+ T cells sorted from blood. Indicated subset: CD45RA+ positively selected. The clonotype was recovered from a young man in good health. V usage is TRBV10-3 and J usage is TRBJ1-3; tentative D call: TRBD1 (6 bases). CDR3 loop: CAISFDRKGNTIYF. The CDR3 DNA is TGTGCCATCAGTTTCGACAGGAAAGGAAACACCATATATTTT.